Listed below are T cell receptor beta chains from one sample, sequenced in a study of technical replicates of blood from a few donors. Repertoires were generated with immunoSEQ multiplex PCR, while TCRdb's copy carries only in-frame clones and drops some. The sample lists fewer than 85,000 clones; roughly 94% were seen once. What was sequenced was T cells isolated from PBMCs. The receptors here all came from a human donor in good health. CDR3s include the opening cysteine and the closing phenylalanine or tryptophan. Fields, in order: D gene, V gene, J gene, clone size, CDR3 protein, CDR3 DNA. A D gene is named only where the DNA matches it firmly. Only part of the rows carry a size: once, few, many, or a class if the clone is expanded.

d_call: TRBD2; v_call: TRBV7-7; j_call: TRBJ2-2; clone_size: -; cdr3_aa: CASSAYSGRADTGELFF; cdr3_nt: TGTGCCAGCAGCGCCTATAGCGGGAGGGCCGACACCGGGGAGCTGTTTTTT
d_call: -; v_call: TRBV5-8; j_call: TRBJ1-1; clone_size: -; cdr3_aa: CASSSLGGRAFF; cdr3_nt: TGTGCCAGCAGCTCCTTAGGAGGGCGAGCTTTCTTT
d_call: -; v_call: TRBV5-1; j_call: TRBJ2-7; clone_size: once; cdr3_aa: CASSLGTVSYEQYF; cdr3_nt: TGCGCCAGCAGCTTAGGGACTGTCTCCTACGAGCAGTACTTC
d_call: -; v_call: TRBV11-3; j_call: TRBJ1-3; clone_size: -; cdr3_aa: CASSLPDSGNTIYF; cdr3_nt: TGTGCCAGCAGCTTACCAGACTCTGGAAACACCATATATTTT
d_call: -; v_call: TRBV7-2; j_call: TRBJ1-5; clone_size: -; cdr3_aa: CASSLRGLLNQPQHF; cdr3_nt: TGTGCCAGCAGCTTGAGGGGACTTCTCAATCAGCCCCAGCATTTT
d_call: -; v_call: TRBV2; j_call: TRBJ1-2; clone_size: -; cdr3_aa: CASSGDITGIDGYTF; cdr3_nt: TGTGCCAGCAGTGGAGATATAACGGGAATTGATGGCTACACCTTC
d_call: -; v_call: TRBV11-2; j_call: TRBJ1-1; clone_size: -; cdr3_aa: CASSPLGVGFEAFF; cdr3_nt: TGTGCCAGCAGCCCGCTAGGGGTGGGGTTTGAAGCTTTCTTT
d_call: TRBD1; v_call: TRBV6-1; j_call: TRBJ2-2; clone_size: -; cdr3_aa: CASSAGTGIIAGELFF; cdr3_nt: TGTGCCAGCAGTGCTGGGACAGGGATTATCGCCGGGGAGCTGTTTTTT
d_call: -; v_call: TRBV11-3; j_call: TRBJ2-7; clone_size: -; cdr3_aa: CASSLQGYEQYF; cdr3_nt: TGTGCCAGCAGCTTACAGGGGTACGAGCAGTACTTC
d_call: -; v_call: TRBV5-1; j_call: TRBJ1-1; clone_size: -; cdr3_aa: CASSLRRGSGTEAFF; cdr3_nt: TGCGCCAGCAGCTTGCGCAGGGGATCGGGAACTGAAGCTTTCTTT
d_call: TRBD1; v_call: TRBV2; j_call: TRBJ1-2; clone_size: -; cdr3_aa: CASSERGTGNYGYTF; cdr3_nt: TGTGCCAGCAGTGAAAGGGGGACAGGGAACTATGGCTACACCTTC
d_call: -; v_call: TRBV27; j_call: TRBJ2-3; clone_size: -; cdr3_aa: CASGPGFLVTDTQYF; cdr3_nt: TGTGCCAGCGGGCCAGGGTTTCTGGTGACAGATACGCAGTATTTT
d_call: TRBD1; v_call: TRBV14; j_call: TRBJ2-7; clone_size: -; cdr3_aa: CASSQEEQGVALYYEQYF; cdr3_nt: TGTGCCAGCAGCCAAGAGGAGCAGGGGGTTGCCCTCTACTACGAGCAGTACTTC
d_call: TRBD1; v_call: TRBV6-5; j_call: TRBJ2-7; clone_size: -; cdr3_aa: CASSSRQGALKQYF; cdr3_nt: TGTGCCAGCAGTTCCCGACAGGGAGCTTTGAAGCAGTACTTC
d_call: -; v_call: TRBV4-1; j_call: TRBJ2-7; clone_size: -; cdr3_aa: CASSQDERRAYEQYF; cdr3_nt: TGCGCCAGCAGCCAAGATGAAAGGAGGGCCTACGAGCAGTACTTC
d_call: TRBD2; v_call: TRBV28; j_call: TRBJ2-1; clone_size: -; cdr3_aa: CASRGTSGRALDEQFF; cdr3_nt: TGTGCCAGCAGGGGGACTAGCGGGAGGGCCCTGGATGAGCAGTTCTTC
d_call: TRBD1; v_call: TRBV18; j_call: TRBJ1-2; clone_size: -; cdr3_aa: CASSPARQGAYGYTF; cdr3_nt: TGTGCCAGCTCACCAGCCCGACAGGGGGCTTATGGCTACACCTTC
d_call: TRBD1; v_call: TRBV5-8; j_call: TRBJ1-2; clone_size: -; cdr3_aa: CASSLRDSWNYGYTF; cdr3_nt: TGTGCCAGCAGCTTAAGGGACAGCTGGAACTATGGCTACACCTTC
d_call: TRBD1; v_call: TRBV5-1; j_call: TRBJ1-4; clone_size: -; cdr3_aa: CASRQQGAQGNEKLFF; cdr3_nt: TGCGCCAGCAGGCAGCAGGGGGCCCAGGGTAATGAAAAACTGTTTTTT
d_call: TRBD2; v_call: TRBV5-1; j_call: TRBJ2-7; clone_size: -; cdr3_aa: CASSFGVPSGKDREQYF; cdr3_nt: TGCGCCAGCAGCTTTGGCGTACCTAGCGGGAAAGACCGGGAGCAGTACTTC
d_call: TRBD1; v_call: TRBV25-1; j_call: TRBJ1-1; clone_size: few; cdr3_aa: CASSSPGTGLNTEAFF; cdr3_nt: TGTGCCAGCAGTTCTCCCGGGACAGGGCTGAACACTGAAGCTTTCTTT
d_call: TRBD1; v_call: TRBV4-2; j_call: TRBJ2-4; clone_size: -; cdr3_aa: CASSQEGTSGGPIQYF; cdr3_nt: TGTGCCAGCAGCCAAGAAGGCACGTCAGGGGGTCCCATTCAGTACTTC
d_call: -; v_call: TRBV2; j_call: TRBJ1-1; clone_size: -; cdr3_aa: CASSDDQGQSNTEAFF; cdr3_nt: TGTGCCAGCAGTGACGACCAAGGACAGTCGAACACTGAAGCTTTCTTT